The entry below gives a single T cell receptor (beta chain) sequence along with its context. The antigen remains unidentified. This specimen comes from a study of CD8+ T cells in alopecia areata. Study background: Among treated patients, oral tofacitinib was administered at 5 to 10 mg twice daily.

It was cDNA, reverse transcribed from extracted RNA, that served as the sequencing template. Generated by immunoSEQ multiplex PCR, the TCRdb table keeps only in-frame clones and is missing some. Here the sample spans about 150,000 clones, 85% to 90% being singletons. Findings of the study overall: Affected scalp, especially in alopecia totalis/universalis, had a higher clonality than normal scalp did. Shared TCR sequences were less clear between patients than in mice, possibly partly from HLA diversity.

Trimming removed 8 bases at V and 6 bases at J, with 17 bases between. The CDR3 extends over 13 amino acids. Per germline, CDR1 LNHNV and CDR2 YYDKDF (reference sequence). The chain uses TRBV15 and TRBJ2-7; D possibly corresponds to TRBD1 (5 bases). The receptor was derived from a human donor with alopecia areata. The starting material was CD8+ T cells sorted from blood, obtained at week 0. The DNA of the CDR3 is TGTGCCACCCGTCCCACAGGTTCTATCGAGCAGTACTTC. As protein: CATRPTGSIEQYF.